The source of this T cell receptor (beta chain) is a study of T cells in Graves' hyperthyroidism and ophthalmopathy. Among ophthalmopathy patients, the Clinical Activity Score reached at least 3, the NOSPECS grade reached at least 4, and duration remained under 3 months. Out of 10 ml of fresh peripheral blood came the PBMCs. It was RNA transcripts that yielded the amplified TCR beta CDR3 regions. An initial round of RT-PCR targeting the TCR CDR3 relied on the HTBI primer set. TCRdb ran MiXCR on the multiplex PCR reads and lists one entry per CDR3 protein. Counted here are roughly 40,000 distinct CDR3 sequences, around half occurring once; the ten biggest clones make up 15% to 20%. Germline CDR1 SGDLS, CDR2 YYNGEE. This CDR3 has 14 residues. V lost 0 bases and J lost 11; bases outside the gene matches: 8.

The specimen sequenced was blood. The rearrangement links TRBV9 to TRBJ2-1, with 7 bases matching TRBD1. This sequence originates from a middle-aged man with Graves' ophthalmopathy. The CDR3 DNA sequence: TGTGCCAGCAGCGTAGGGCCGGGACAGCCCCAGCAGTTCTTC. This gives the protein CASSVGPGQPQQFF.